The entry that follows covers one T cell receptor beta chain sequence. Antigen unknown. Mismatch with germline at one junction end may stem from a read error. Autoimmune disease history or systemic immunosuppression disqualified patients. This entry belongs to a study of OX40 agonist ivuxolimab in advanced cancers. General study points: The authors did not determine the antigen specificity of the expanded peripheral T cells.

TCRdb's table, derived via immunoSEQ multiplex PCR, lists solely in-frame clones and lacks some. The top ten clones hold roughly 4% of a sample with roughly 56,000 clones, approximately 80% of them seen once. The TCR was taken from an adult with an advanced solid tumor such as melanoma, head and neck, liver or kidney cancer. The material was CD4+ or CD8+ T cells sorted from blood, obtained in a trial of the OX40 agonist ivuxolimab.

The CDR3 DNA is TGTGCCAGTAGTATGATGGACAGCCGACTTACTAACGATGGCTACACCTTC. This translates into CASSMMDSRLTNDGYTF. The V and J genes are TRBV19 and TRBJ1-2, with D perhaps matching TRBD1 (6 bases). Germline CDR1 LNHDA, CDR2 SQIVND (reference sequence). The length of the CDR3 is 17 residues.